Each of the 23 T cell receptor beta chains below was sequenced from the same sample in a study of blood T cell repertoires in COVID-19. Sequenced by immunoSEQ multiplex PCR; TCRdb stores in-frame clones only, minus some. The sample lists about 230,000 clones, 87% occurring once. Sequencing used peripheral blood. The receptors derive from a woman aged 18-29 years who had recovered from COVID-19.

The chain links TRBV6-5 to TRBJ2-5, with 8 bases identical to TRBD2. Germline loops: CDR1 MNHEY, CDR2 SVGAGI. The CDR3 spans 15 residues. V gave up 2 bases and J gave up 4 bases; unmatched junction bases: 6. The CDR3 here is CASSYNGRAGETQYF. The CDR3 region has the DNA TGTGCCAGCAGTTACAACGGGAGGGCCGGAGAGACCCAGTACTTC.

The chain combines TRBV14 with TRBJ2-7, with D maybe TRBD2 (5 bases). The CDR3 consists of 13 residues. Germline CDR1 and CDR2: SGHDN and FVKESK. Trimming shortened V by 3 bases and J by 1 base, and 7 bases separated the two germline ends. The CDR3, as DNA: TGTGCCAGCAGCCACCGGGATTCCTACGAGCAGTACTTC. It specifies CASSHRDSYEQYF.

The V and J genes are TRBV5-4 and TRBJ2-7; 9 bases agree with TRBD1. Germline values: CDR1 SGHNT, CDR2 YYREEE (reference sequence). This CDR3 is 14 amino acids long. V trimming: 4 bases; J trimming: 4 bases; junction bases outside the gene matches: 6. The CDR3: CASSPGTGPYEQYF. Written as DNA, the CDR3 is TGTGCCAGCAGCCCCGGGACAGGGCCGTACGAGCAGTACTTC.

The chain joins TRBV2 to TRBJ2-7; D possibly corresponds to TRBD1 (6 bases). There are 15 residues in the CDR3. V was pared by 4 bases and J by 0 bases, with 13 bases between. The germline CDR1 and CDR2 sequences are SNHLY and FYNNEI. CDR3 sequence: CASSVSKDSSYEQYF. As DNA, the CDR3 is TGTGCCAGCAGTGTTAGTAAGGACAGCTCCTACGAGCAGTACTTC.

This clone was seen once. The rearrangement uses TRBV7-2 and TRBJ1-1; TRBD1 aligns across 10 bases. The CDR3 loop spans 15 amino acids. The V and J ends lost 4 bases and 10 bases, in that order; junction bases with no gene match: 12. CDR1 is SGHTA, CDR2 FQGNSA, per germline. CDR3 loop: CASSYGVVGQGTAFF. The CDR3 nucleotides read TGTGCCAGCAGCTACGGGGTGGTGGGACAGGGGACAGCTTTCTTT.

This clone was counted a single time. The chain uses TRBV2 and TRBJ2-1; 13 bases are shared with TRBD2. Germline V gives CDR1 SNHLY, CDR2 FYNNEI. Trimming at V came to 5 bases and at J to 7 bases, leaving 5 bases not matched to a gene. The CDR3 contains 15 residues. The CDR3: CASSLLAGGRNEQFF. CDR3 bases: TGTGCCAGCAGTCTACTAGCGGGAGGGCGAAATGAGCAGTTCTTC.

This clone showed up just a few times. This chain uses TRBV7-2 with TRBJ2-1; 9 bases match TRBD2. The germline V gene encodes CDR1 SGHTA and CDR2 FQGNSA. The CDR3 sequence is 16 residues long. V was clipped by 5 bases and J by 3 bases; unmatched bases: 8. The CDR3 DNA reads as TGTGCCAGCAGCCCACCGGGACTAGCAAGCTACAATGAGCAGTTCTTC. Its protein product is CASSPPGLASYNEQFF.

The rearrangement uses TRBV18 and TRBJ2-7; 7 positions agree with TRBD2. In germline, CDR1 is KGHSH, CDR2 LQKENI. V was clipped by 1 base and J by 6 bases; unmatched bases: 6. The CDR3 sequence is 14 residues long. The CDR3 reads CASSPHGWEGEQYF. CDR3 bases: TGTGCCAGCTCACCACATGGTTGGGAGGGCGAGCAGTACTTC.

The chain joins TRBV6-1 to TRBJ2-3; D possibly corresponds to TRBD2 (6 bases). Trimming left V 5 bases short and J 3 bases short, with 9 bases between. Germline-derived CDR1 and CDR2 are MNHNS and SASEGT. The CDR3 sequence is 13 residues long. CDR3 residues: CASSSEGTDTQYF. Here the CDR3 DNA reads TGTGCCAGCAGTTCGGAGGGAACAGATACGCAGTATTTT.

The chain carries TRBV5-1 and TRBJ2-4; 9 nucleotides line up with TRBD1. Germline V lookup: CDR1 SGHRS, CDR2 YFSETQ. The CDR3 covers 16 residues. Germline trimming cut 0 bases from V and 9 bases from J; bases unmatched to any gene: 10. CDR3 region: CASSLAPGQGGSIQYF. Written as DNA, the CDR3 is TGCGCCAGCAGCTTGGCTCCGGGACAGGGAGGGAGCATTCAGTACTTC. Based on the CDR3 plus reference TRBV5-1 and TRBJ2-4, the full variable domain is KAGVTQTPRYLIKTRGQQVTLSCSPISGHRSVSWYQQTPGQGLQFLFEYFSETQRNKGNFPGRFSGRQFSNSRSEMNVSTLELGDSALYLCASSLAPGQGGSIQYFGAGTRLSVL.

The sample holds one count of this clone. V is TRBV11-2 and J is TRBJ2-7, with 7 bases lining up with TRBD2. After removal of 0 bases from V and 3 bases from J, the junction contained 5 bases not matched to a gene. The CDR3 extends over 15 amino acids. Germline V gene sequence: CDR1 SGHAT, CDR2 FQNNGV. CDR3 DNA: TGTGCCAGCAGCTTAGATCTTGGGGGGGGCTACGAGCAGTACTTC. This translates into CASSLDLGGGYEQYF.

This clone was detected only once. The CDR3 reads CATWGGVANPSGELFF. The CDR3, as DNA: TGTGCCACCTGGGGGGGGGTAGCGAATCCGTCCGGGGAGCTGTTTTTT. The chain uses TRBV19 and TRBJ2-2; 7 nucleotides line up with TRBD2. Trimming cost V 10 bases and J 6 bases; bases outside gene matches: 17. This CDR3 contains 16 residues. Germline V gene lookup returns CDR1 LNHDA and CDR2 SQIVND (reference sequence).

The chain links TRBV5-4 to TRBJ1-3, with D perhaps matching TRBD1 (5 bases). Deletions cut 2 bases from V and 4 bases from J, with 13 bases between. The CDR3 is made up of 15 amino acids. Germline CDR1 SGHNT, CDR2 YYREEE (reference sequence). CDR3 nucleotides: TGTGCCAGCAGCTTAAGGACAAACATCGGAAACACCATATATTTT. Its protein product is CASSLRTNIGNTIYF.

The V and J genes are TRBV11-2 and TRBJ2-7, with 8 nucleotides matching TRBD1. V lost 5 bases, J lost 5 bases, and 11 bases stayed unmatched. Germline CDR1 reads SGHAT; CDR2 reads FQNNGV. The CDR3 has 15 residues. The CDR3 DNA sequence: TGTGCCAGCAGCCCCGTAACAGGGGGTGGGAACGAGCAGTACTTC. Translated: CASSPVTGGGNEQYF.

The rearrangement joins TRBV7-2 to TRBJ2-5, with D uncertain. Germline V CDR1 and CDR2: SGHTA, FQGNSA. This CDR3 region has 15 residues. V was clipped by 3 bases and J by 6 bases, with 17 bases between them. In DNA, the CDR3 is TGTGCCAGCAGCTTTTTCCCGACGTCGGAGAAGACCCAGTACTTC. Translated: CASSFFPTSEKTQYF.

This chain connects TRBV19 to TRBJ2-3; D perhaps matches TRBD2 (5 bases). The CDR3 loop spans 15 amino acids. The germline V and J ends were trimmed by 2 bases and 4 bases, with 13 bases remaining between them. The germline CDR1 and CDR2 sequences are LNHDA and SQIVND (reference sequence). CDR3 sequence reads: CASSILAPRADTQYF. CDR3 coding DNA: TGTGCCAGTAGTATACTAGCACCCCGGGCAGATACGCAGTATTTT. The entire variable domain, with the rest obtained from reference TRBV19 and TRBJ2-3, is as follows: DGGITQSPKYLFRKEGQNVTLSCEQNLNHDAMYWYRQDPGQGLRLIYYSQIVNDFQKGDIAEGYSVSREKKESFPLTVTSAQKNPTAFYLCASSILAPRADTQYFGPGTRLTVL.

This clone was picked up a small number of times. CDR3 amino acids: CASSNTGVQYEQYF. CDR3 nucleotides: TGCGCCAGCAGCAATACAGGGGTCCAGTACGAGCAGTACTTC. The J gene is TRBJ2-7, the V gene TRBV10-1; 7 positions match TRBD1. After removal of 6 bases from V and 4 bases from J, the junction contained 9 bases not matched to a gene. The CDR3 is 14 amino acids. Germline V lookup: CDR1 WNHNN, CDR2 SYGVQD (reference sequence).

The chain links TRBV6-5 to TRBJ1-2; 7 bases align to TRBD1. The CDR3 runs 16 residues. V lost 4 bases, J lost 2 bases, and 10 bases stayed unmatched. Germline values: CDR1 MNHEY, CDR2 SVGAGI. The CDR3 here is CASSLPQGVANYGYTF. The CDR3 DNA reads as TGTGCCAGCAGTTTACCTCAGGGGGTTGCGAACTATGGCTACACCTTC.

The chain joins TRBV12-3 or TRBV12-4 to TRBJ2-3; D possibly corresponds to TRBD1 (5 bases). The CDR3 is 13 residues long. Trimming took 4 bases from V and 5 from J, leaving 10 bases between them. The DNA for the CDR3 is TGTGCCAGCAGTTGGGCAGGGCTAGATACGCAGTATTTT. Amino acid sequence: CASSWAGLDTQYF.

The V call is TRBV6-6, the J call TRBJ2-1, with a tentative D call TRBD1 (5 bases). Trimming took 2 bases from V and 7 from J, leaving 18 bases between them. Germline V gene sequence: CDR1 MNHNY, CDR2 SVGAGI (reference sequence). The CDR3 is made up of 16 amino acids. The CDR3 region is CASSYPERQGINEQFF. Here the CDR3 DNA reads TGTGCCAGCAGTTACCCTGAGAGGCAGGGTATAAATGAGCAGTTCTTC.

This chain's CDR3 is CSAGTPGYEQYF. CDR3 sequence (DNA): TGCAGCGCCGGGACACCGGGTTACGAGCAGTACTTC. The chain links TRBV29-1 to TRBJ2-7; D might be TRBD1 (6 bases). Trimming removed 7 bases from V and 4 bases from J, with 14 bases in between. Per germline, CDR1 SQVTM and CDR2 ANQGSEA. The CDR3 has 12 amino acids.

This clone was recorded only once. V gene TRBV12-3 or TRBV12-4 combines with J gene TRBJ1-2, with a weak D call TRBD1 (5 bases). The V gene lost 2 bases and the J gene lost 5 bases, with 6 bases spanning the gap. The CDR3 covers 12 residues. CDR3 coding DNA: TGTGCCAGCAGTTTACGGGGGTATGGCTACACCTTC. Protein product: CASSLRGYGYTF.

The J gene is TRBJ2-3, the V gene TRBV7-2; D may be TRBD1 (5 bases). Germline V lookup: CDR1 SGHTA, CDR2 FQGNSA. The V and J ends lost 1 base and 8 bases respectively, with 16 bases between them. The CDR3 consists of 15 residues. The CDR3 protein is CASSLVPREVGTQYF. CDR3 nucleotides: TGTGCCAGCAGCTTAGTACCCAGGGAAGTAGGTACGCAGTATTTT.